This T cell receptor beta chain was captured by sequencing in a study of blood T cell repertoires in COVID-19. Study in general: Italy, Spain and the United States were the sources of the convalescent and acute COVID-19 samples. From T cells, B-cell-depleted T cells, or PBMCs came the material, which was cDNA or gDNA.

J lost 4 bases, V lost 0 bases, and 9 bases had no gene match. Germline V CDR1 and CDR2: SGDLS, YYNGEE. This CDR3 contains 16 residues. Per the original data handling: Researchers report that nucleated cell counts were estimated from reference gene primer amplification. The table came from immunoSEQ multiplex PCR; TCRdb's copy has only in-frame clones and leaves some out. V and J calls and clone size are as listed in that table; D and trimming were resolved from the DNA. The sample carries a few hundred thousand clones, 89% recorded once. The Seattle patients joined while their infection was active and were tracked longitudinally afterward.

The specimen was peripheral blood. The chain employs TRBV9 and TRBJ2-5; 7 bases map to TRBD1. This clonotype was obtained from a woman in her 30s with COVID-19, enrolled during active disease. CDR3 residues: CASSVAGRGMGETQYF. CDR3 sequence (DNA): TGTGCCAGCAGCGTAGCTGGCAGGGGGATGGGAGAGACCCAGTACTTC. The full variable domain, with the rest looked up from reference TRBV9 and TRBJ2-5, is DSGVTQTPKHLITATGQRVTLRCSPRSGDLSVYWYQQSLDQGLQFLIQYYNGEERAKGNILERFSAQQFPDLHSELNLSSLELGDSALYFCASSVAGRGMGETQYFGPGTRLLVL.